This T cell receptor beta chain came from a study of blood T cell repertoires in COVID-19. V lost 3 bases and J 5 bases, leaving 10 bases between the germline ends. The CDR3 has 14 residues. Germline V lookup: CDR1 MDHEN, CDR2 SYDVKM. Assay used: immunoSEQ multiplex PCR; TCRdb lists only in-frame clones, some missing. This sample has tens of thousands of clones; about 73% occur once, and the top ten carry about 30%. The chain couples TRBV28 to TRBJ2-2; a weak D match, TRBD2 (6 bases). Sequenced material: peripheral blood. The TCR originated in a woman of 80 years or more with acute or convalescent COVID-19. The chain's CDR3 is CASSLVRETGELFF. The CDR3 region has the DNA TGTGCCAGCAGTTTGGTACGGGAGACCGGGGAGCTGTTTTTT.